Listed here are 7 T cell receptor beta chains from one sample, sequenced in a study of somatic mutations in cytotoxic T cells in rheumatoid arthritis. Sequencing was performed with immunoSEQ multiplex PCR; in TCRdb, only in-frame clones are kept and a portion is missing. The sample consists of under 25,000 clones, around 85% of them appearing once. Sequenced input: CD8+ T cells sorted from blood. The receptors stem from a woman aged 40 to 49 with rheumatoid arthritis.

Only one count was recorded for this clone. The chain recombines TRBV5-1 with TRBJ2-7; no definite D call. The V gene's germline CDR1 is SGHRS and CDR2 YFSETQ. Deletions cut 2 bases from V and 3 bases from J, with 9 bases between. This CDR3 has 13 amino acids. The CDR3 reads CASSFFNNYEQYF. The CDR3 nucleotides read TGCGCCAGCAGCTTCTTTAACAACTACGAGCAGTACTTC.

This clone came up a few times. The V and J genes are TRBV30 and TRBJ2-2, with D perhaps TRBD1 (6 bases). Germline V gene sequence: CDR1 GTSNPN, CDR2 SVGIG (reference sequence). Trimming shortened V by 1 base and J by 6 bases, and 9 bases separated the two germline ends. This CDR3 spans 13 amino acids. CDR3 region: CAWSGTVPGELFF. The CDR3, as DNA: TGTGCCTGGAGTGGGACAGTACCCGGGGAGCTGTTTTTT. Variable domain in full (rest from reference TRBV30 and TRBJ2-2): SQTIHQWPATLVQPVGSPLSLECTVEGTSNPNLYWYRQAAGRGLQLLFYSVGIGQISSEVPQNLSASRPQDRQFILSSKKLLLSDSGFYLCAWSGTVPGELFFGEGSRLTVL.

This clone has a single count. CDR3 amino acids: CASSHRRGGHEQYF. The CDR3 DNA follows: TGTGCCAGCAGCCACCGGAGGGGGGGGCACGAGCAGTACTTC. J is TRBJ2-7 and V is TRBV13, with D perhaps matching TRBD2 (7 bases). Trimming removed 5 bases from V and 5 bases from J, with 16 bases in between. The CDR3 runs to 14 residues. Per germline, CDR1 PRHDT and CDR2 FYEKMQ (reference sequence). The whole variable domain, filled in from reference TRBV13 and TRBJ2-7, reads AAGVIQSPRHLIKEKRETATLKCYPIPRHDTVYWYQQGPGQDPQFLISFYEKMQSDKGSIPDRFSAQQFSDYHSELNMSSLELGDSALYFCASSHRRGGHEQYFGPGTRLTVT.

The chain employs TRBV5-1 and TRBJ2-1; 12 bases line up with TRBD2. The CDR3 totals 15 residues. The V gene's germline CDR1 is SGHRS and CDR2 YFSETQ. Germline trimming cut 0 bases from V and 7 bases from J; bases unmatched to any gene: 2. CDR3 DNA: TGCGCCAGCAGCTTGGAAACTAGCGGGAGGAATGAGCAGTTCTTC. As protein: CASSLETSGRNEQFF.

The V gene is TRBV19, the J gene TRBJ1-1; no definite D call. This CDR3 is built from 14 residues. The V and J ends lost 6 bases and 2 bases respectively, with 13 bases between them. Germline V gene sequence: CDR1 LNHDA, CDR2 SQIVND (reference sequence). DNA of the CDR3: TGTGCCAGTAGGGTTATCGGACTAAACACTGAAGCTTTCTTT. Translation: CASRVIGLNTEAFF.

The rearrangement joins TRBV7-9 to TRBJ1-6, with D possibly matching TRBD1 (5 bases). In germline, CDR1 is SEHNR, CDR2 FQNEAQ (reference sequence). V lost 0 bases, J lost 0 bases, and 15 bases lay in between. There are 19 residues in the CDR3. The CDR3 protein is CASSLAGGDQISYNSPLHF. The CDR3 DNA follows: TGTGCCAGCAGCTTAGCCGGGGGGGACCAGATCTCCTATAATTCACCCCTCCACTTT.

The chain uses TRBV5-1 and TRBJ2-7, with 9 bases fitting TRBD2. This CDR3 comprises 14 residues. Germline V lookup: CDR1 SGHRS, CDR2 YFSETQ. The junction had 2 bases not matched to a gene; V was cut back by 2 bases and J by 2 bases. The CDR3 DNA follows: TGCGCCAGCAGCTTTGGCGGGAGGGCCTACGAGCAGTACTTC. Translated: CASSFGGRAYEQYF.